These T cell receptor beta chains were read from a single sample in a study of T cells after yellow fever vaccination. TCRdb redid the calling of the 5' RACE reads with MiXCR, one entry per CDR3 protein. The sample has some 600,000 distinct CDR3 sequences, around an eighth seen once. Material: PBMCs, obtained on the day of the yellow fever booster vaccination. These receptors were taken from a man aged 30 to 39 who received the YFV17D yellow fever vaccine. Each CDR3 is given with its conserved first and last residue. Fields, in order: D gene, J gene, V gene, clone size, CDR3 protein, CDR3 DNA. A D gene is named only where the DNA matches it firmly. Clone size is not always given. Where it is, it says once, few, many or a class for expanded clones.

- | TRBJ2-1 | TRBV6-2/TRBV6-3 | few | CASSYSKFGEQFF | TGTGCCAGCAGTTACTCGAAATTTGGCGAGCAGTTCTTC
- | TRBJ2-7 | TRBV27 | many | CASSASGPVYEQYF | TGTGCCAGCAGTGCCTCGGGACCAGTCTACGAGCAGTACTTC
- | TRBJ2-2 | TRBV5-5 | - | CASLALGELFF | TGTGCCAGCCTGGCTCTCGGGGAGCTGTTTTTT
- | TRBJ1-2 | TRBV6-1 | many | CASRPHGQPLAGYTF | TGTGCCAGCAGACCCCATGGACAGCCCCTGGCTGGCTACACCTTC
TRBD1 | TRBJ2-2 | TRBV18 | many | CASSPDRVNGELFF | TGTGCCAGCTCACCGGACAGGGTCAACGGGGAGCTGTTTTTT
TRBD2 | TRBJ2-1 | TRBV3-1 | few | CASSQDEVTSGILGYNEQFF | TGTGCCAGCAGCCAAGACGAAGTAACTAGCGGGATACTAGGCTACAATGAGCAGTTCTTC
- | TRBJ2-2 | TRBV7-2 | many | CASSLDSGAISGELFF | TGTGCCAGCAGCTTAGATTCGGGAGCTATCTCCGGGGAGCTGTTTTTT
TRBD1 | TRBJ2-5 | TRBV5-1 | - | CASSPTGRTQETQYF | TGCGCCAGCAGCCCGACAGGGAGAACTCAAGAGACCCAGTACTTC
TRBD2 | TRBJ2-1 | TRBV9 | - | CASSVLAGGPGNEQFF | TGTGCCAGCAGCGTACTAGCGGGAGGCCCCGGGAATGAGCAGTTCTTC
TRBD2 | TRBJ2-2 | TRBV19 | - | CASSIDLAGGGTGELFF | TGTGCCAGTAGTATAGATCTAGCGGGAGGAGGCACCGGGGAGCTGTTTTTT
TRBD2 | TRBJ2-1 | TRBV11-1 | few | CASSYTAAGGGPFAYNEQFF | TGTGCCAGCAGCTACACAGCGGCGGGAGGAGGCCCCTTCGCCTACAATGAGCAGTTCTTC
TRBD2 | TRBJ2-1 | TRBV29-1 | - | CSVGLAYDEQFF | TGCAGCGTTGGACTAGCGTACGATGAGCAGTTCTTC
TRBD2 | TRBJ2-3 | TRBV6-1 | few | CASSEKRPSGRPSGSTDTQYF | TGTGCCAGCAGTGAAAAAAGGCCTAGCGGGAGGCCCTCCGGAAGCACAGATACGCAGTATTTT
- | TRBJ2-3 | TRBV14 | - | CASSQELLNTQYF | TGTGCCAGCAGCCAAGAGCTCCTCAATACGCAGTATTTT
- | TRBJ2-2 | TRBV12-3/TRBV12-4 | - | CASSPRTDRGSGELFF | TGTGCCAGCAGCCCACGGACAGACCGGGGGAGCGGGGAGCTGTTTTTT
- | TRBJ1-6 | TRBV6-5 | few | CASSYSGKGQTNSPLHF | TGTGCCAGCAGTTACTCGGGGAAGGGCCAAACGAATTCACCCCTCCACTTT
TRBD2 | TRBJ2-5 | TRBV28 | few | CASRVAGGPGTQYF | TGTGCCAGCAGGGTAGCGGGAGGGCCGGGGACCCAGTACTTC
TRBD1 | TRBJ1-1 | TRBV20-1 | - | CSASGQGMGNTEAFF | TGCAGTGCTAGTGGACAGGGGATGGGAAACACTGAAGCTTTCTTT
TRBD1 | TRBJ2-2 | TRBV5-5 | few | CASSLAGQGTGELFF | TGTGCCAGCAGCTTGGCGGGACAGGGGACCGGGGAGCTGTTTTTT
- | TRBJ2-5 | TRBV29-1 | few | CSVRGGGETQYF | TGCAGCGTTCGTGGGGGTGGCGAGACCCAGTACTTC
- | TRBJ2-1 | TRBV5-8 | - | CASSLAGTFNEQFF | TGTGCCAGCAGCTTGGCCGGGACTTTCAATGAGCAGTTCTTC
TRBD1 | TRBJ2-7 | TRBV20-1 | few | CSARDEGQAYEQYF | TGCAGTGCTAGAGATGAGGGACAGGCCTACGAGCAGTACTTC
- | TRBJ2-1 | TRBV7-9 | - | CASSPLTGYNEQFF | TGTGCCAGCAGCCCCTTGACAGGCTACAATGAGCAGTTCTTC
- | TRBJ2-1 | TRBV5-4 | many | CASSLNSNEQFF | TGTGCCAGCAGTTTGAATAGCAATGAGCAGTTCTTC
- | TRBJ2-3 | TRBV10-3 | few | CAISGGQGDTQYF | TGTGCCATCAGTGGGGGTCAGGGGGATACGCAGTATTTT
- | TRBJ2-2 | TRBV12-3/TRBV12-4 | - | CASSFGFPGELFF | TGTGCCAGCAGTTTCGGGTTCCCCGGGGAGCTGTTTTTT
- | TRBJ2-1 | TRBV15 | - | CATSRGRDWSWNEQFF | TGTGCCACCAGCAGAGGCCGGGACTGGTCTTGGAATGAGCAGTTCTTC
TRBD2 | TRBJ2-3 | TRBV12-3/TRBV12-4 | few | CASSLTLAGALDTQYF | TGTGCCAGCAGTTTAACCCTAGCGGGAGCGTTGGATACGCAGTATTTT
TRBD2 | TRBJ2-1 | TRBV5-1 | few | CASSLSLAGSGEQFF | TGCGCCAGCAGCTTGTCTCTAGCGGGATCGGGGGAGCAGTTCTTC
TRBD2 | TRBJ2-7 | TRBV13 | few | CASSPRTSGRSYEQYF | TGTGCCAGCAGCCCCCGGACTAGCGGGAGGTCCTACGAGCAGTACTTC
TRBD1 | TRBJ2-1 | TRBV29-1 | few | CSATDRGPYNEQFF | TGCAGCGCCACGGACAGGGGGCCCTACAATGAGCAGTTCTTC
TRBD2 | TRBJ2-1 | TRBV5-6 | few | CASSLTSGIRFF | TGTGCCAGCAGCTTGACTAGCGGGATTCGGTTCTTC
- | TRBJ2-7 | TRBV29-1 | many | CSVEDRDEQYF | TGCAGCGTTGAAGATCGGGACGAGCAGTACTTC
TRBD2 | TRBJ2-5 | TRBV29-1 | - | CSVAVGGETQYF | TGCAGCGTTGCGGTGGGAGGGGAGACCCAGTACTTC
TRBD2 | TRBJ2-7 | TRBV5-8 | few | CASSLVLAGEYEQYF | TGTGCCAGCAGCTTGGTGTTAGCGGGAGAGTACGAGCAGTACTTC
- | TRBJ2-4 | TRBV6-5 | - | CASQEGGGAKNIQYF | TGTGCCAGCCAGGAGGGTGGGGGAGCCAAAAACATTCAGTACTTC
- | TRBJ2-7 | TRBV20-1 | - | CSARDRVDWEQYF | TGCAGTGCTAGAGATCGAGTGGACTGGGAGCAGTACTTC
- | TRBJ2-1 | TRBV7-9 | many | CASSPWVYNEQFF | TGTGCCAGCAGCCCCTGGGTTTACAATGAGCAGTTCTTC
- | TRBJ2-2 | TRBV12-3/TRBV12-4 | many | CASSLRQANTGELFF | TGTGCCAGCAGTTTAAGGCAGGCGAACACCGGGGAGCTGTTTTTT
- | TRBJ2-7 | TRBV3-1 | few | CASSKGGSGYEQYF | TGTGCCAGCTCAAAAGGTGGTAGCGGCTACGAGCAGTACTTC
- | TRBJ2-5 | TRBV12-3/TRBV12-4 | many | CASSRPYAIETQYF | TGTGCCAGCAGCCGACCTTATGCAATCGAGACCCAGTACTTC
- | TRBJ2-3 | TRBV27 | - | CASSARASGTDTQYF | TGTGCCAGCAGTGCTCGGGCTTCGGGGACAGATACGCAGTATTTT
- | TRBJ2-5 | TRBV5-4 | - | CASSPTLGDEETQYF | TGTGCCAGCAGCCCGACCTTGGGGGATGAAGAGACCCAGTACTTC
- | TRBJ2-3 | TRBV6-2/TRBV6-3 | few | CASSKGIPLTQYF | TGTGCCAGCAGTAAGGGTATTCCACTTACGCAGTATTTT
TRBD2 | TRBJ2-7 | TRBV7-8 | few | CASSLAKPSGYEQYF | TGTGCCAGCAGCTTAGCGAAGCCTAGCGGGTACGAGCAGTACTTC
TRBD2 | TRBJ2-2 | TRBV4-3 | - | CASSRWGLAGGDGELFF | TGCGCCAGCAGCCGTTGGGGACTAGCGGGAGGCGACGGGGAGCTGTTTTTT
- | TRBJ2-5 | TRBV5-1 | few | CASSFGHNSETQYF | TGCGCCAGCAGCTTCGGACACAACTCGGAGACCCAGTACTTC
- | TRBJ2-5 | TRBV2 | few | CASSVGSTRTGLAQETQYF | TGTGCCAGCAGTGTCGGGAGCACAAGGACCGGACTGGCTCAAGAGACCCAGTACTTC
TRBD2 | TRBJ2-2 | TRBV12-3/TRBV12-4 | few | CASSPLAGYTGELFF | TGTGCCAGCTCTCCACTAGCGGGATACACCGGGGAGCTGTTTTTT
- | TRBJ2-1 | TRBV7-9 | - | CASSLDGPADEQFF | TGTGCCAGCAGCTTAGATGGGCCTGCGGATGAGCAGTTCTTC
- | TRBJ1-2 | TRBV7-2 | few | CASSLAGTATYGYTF | TGTGCCAGCAGCTTAGCTGGGACCGCGACCTATGGCTACACCTTC
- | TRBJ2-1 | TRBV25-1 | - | CASSDRSEQFF | TGTGCCAGCAGTGATCGATCCGAGCAGTTCTTC
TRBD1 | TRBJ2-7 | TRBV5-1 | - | CASSLVSGTALMGQYF | TGCGCCAGCAGCTTGGTATCGGGGACAGCGCTGATGGGGCAGTACTTC
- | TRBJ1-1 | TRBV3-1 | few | CASSQPDGSEAFF | TGTGCCAGCAGCCAACCGGACGGCTCTGAAGCTTTCTTT